This T cell receptor beta chain was profiled in a study of blood T cell repertoires in COVID-19. The wider study: The origin of the acute and convalescent COVID-19 samples was the United States, Italy and Spain.

This CDR3 spans 17 amino acids. Germline-derived CDR1 and CDR2 are MGHRA and YSYEKL. With 6 bases clipped from V and 6 bases from J, the junction kept 17 bases outside the gene matches. Original processing notes: Reference gene primer amplification gave estimated nucleated cell counts. Clones were read by immunoSEQ multiplex PCR, and TCRdb kept only the in-frame ones, dropping some. That table is the source of V, J and clone size, and D and trimming were worked out from the DNA. The top ten clones hold 0.97% of a sample with about 400,000 clones, 70% to 90% of them seen once. The TCR sequence derives from a woman aged 25 to 45 with acute COVID-19. This sequence joins TRBV4-1 and TRBJ1-2, with 9 bases matching TRBD1. The sample taken for sequencing was PBMCs or T cells enriched from blood (not recorded which). CDR3 protein: CASSFRTAGTGYHGYTF. Written as DNA, the CDR3 is TGCGCCAGCAGTTTTCGAACAGCCGGGACAGGGTACCATGGCTACACCTTC.